The subject of this entry is one T cell receptor beta chain. Time point: patch test 3, about 24 weeks after DPC sensitization. Described treatment: therapeutic diphenylcyclopropenone sensitization with weekly scalp DPC. It was unfractionated whole blood from which total RNA was extracted. The data are from a study of human T cells and chemical hapten exposure. Study-level information: Variation in per-sample TCR yields came mainly from small pooled library volume differences.

Trimming removed 10 bases from V and 2 bases from J, with 15 bases in between. CDR1 and CDR2 (germline): MNHNS, SASEGT. This CDR3 contains 14 residues. Library preparation tagged each individual cDNA molecule with a unique molecular identifier. TCRdb reprocessed the RACE reads via MiXCR and lists one record per CDR3 protein. This table holds about 160,000 distinct CDR3 sequences, about a quarter found once. The clonotype comes from a woman aged 18-29 years with alopecia areata. Some clones in this sample may be carry-over from other donors' samples. The sequenced sample was whole blood, obtained in connection with sensitization to the hapten diphenylcyclopropenone (DPC). This chain joins TRBV6-1 and TRBJ1-3; D is perhaps TRBD1 (5 bases). CDR3 loop: CATLARGAGNTIYF. In DNA, the CDR3 is TGTGCCACCCTGGCCCGGGGGGCTGGAAACACCATATATTTT.